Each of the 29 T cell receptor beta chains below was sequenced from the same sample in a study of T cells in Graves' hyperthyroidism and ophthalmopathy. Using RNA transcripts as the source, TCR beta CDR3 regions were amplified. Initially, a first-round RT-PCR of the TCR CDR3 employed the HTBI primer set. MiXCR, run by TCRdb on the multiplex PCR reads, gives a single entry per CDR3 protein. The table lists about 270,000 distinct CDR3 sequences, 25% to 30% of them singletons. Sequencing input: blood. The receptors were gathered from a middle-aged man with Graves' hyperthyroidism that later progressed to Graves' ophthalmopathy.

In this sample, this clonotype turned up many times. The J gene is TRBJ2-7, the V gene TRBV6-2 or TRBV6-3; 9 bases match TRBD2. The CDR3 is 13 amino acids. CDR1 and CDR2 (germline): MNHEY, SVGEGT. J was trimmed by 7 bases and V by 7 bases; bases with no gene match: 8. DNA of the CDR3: TGTGCCAGCACCGACGTACTAGCGGGTGAGCAGTACTTC. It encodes CASTDVLAGEQYF.

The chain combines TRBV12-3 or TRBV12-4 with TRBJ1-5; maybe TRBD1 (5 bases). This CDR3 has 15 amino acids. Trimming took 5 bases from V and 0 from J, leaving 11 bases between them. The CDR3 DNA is TGTGCCAGCAGTGCCGGGACGTATAGCAATCAGCCCCAGCATTTT. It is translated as CASSAGTYSNQPQHF.

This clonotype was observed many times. The CDR3 nucleotides are TGTGCCAGCTCACCACGGACAGGAGACACTGAAGCTTTCTTT. Translating gives CASSPRTGDTEAFF. This chain links TRBV18 with TRBJ1-1; 7 bases line up with TRBD1. The CDR3 sequence is 14 residues long. Germline values: CDR1 KGHSH, CDR2 LQKENI. Trimming took 1 base from V and 3 from J; bases not matched to a gene: 2. Full variable domain (rest looked up from reference TRBV18 and TRBJ1-1): NAGVMQNPRHLVRRRGQEARLRCSPMKGHSHVYWYRQLPEEGLKFMVYLQKENIIDESGMPKERFSAEFPKEGPSILRIQQVVRGDSAAYFCASSPRTGDTEAFFGQGTRLTVV.

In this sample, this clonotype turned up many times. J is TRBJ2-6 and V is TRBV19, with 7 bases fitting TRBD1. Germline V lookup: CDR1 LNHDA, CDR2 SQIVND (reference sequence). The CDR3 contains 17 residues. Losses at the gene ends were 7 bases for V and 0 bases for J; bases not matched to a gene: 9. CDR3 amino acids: CASTSHRGSSGANVLTF. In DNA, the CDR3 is TGTGCCAGTACCAGCCACAGGGGCTCCTCTGGGGCCAACGTCCTGACTTTC.

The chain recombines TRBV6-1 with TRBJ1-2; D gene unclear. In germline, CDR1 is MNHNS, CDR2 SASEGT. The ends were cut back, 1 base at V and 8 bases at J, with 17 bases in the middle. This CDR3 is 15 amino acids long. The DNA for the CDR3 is TGTGCCAGCAGTGAAGACGTCAGCAGGAAACGAGGCTACACCTTC. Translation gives CASSEDVSRKRGYTF.

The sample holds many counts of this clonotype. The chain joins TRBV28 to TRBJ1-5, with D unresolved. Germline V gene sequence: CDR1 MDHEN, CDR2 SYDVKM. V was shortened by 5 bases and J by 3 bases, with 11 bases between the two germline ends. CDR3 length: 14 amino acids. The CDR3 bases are TGTGCCAGCAGTCCGGACCCCTACAATCAGCCCCAGCATTTT. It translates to CASSPDPYNQPQHF.

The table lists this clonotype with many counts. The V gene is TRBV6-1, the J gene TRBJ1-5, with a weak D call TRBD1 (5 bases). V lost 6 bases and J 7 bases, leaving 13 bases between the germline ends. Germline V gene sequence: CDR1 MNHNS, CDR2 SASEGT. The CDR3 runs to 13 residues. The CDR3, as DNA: TGTGCCAGCAGGGACGAGGGGTTCCAGCCCCAGCATTTT. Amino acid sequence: CASRDEGFQPQHF.

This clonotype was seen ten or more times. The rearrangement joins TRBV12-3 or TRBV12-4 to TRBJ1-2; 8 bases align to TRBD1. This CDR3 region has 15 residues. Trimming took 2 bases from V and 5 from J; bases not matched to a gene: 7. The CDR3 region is CASSLLAGGIYGYTF. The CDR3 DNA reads TGTGCCAGCAGTTTACTAGCAGGGGGCATTTATGGCTACACCTTC.

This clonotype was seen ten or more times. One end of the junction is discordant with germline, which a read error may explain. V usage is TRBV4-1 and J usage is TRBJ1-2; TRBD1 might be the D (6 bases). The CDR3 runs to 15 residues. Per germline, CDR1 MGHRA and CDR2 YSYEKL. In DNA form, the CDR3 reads TGCGCCAGCACCCAAGTGATGGGGGGCGACTATGGCTACACCTTC. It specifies CASTQVMGGDYGYTF.

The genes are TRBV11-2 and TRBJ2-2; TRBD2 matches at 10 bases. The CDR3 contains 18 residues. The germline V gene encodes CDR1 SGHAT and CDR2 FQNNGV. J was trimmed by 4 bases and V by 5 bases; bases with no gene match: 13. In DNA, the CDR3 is TGTGCCAGCAGCCCGTATGTTACAGGACTAGCGGCCACCGGGGAGCTGTTTTTT. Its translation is CASSPYVTGLAATGELFF.

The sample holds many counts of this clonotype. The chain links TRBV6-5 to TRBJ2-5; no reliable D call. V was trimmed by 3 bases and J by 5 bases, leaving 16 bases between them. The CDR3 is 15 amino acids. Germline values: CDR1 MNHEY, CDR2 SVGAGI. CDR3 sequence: CASSYRGGSEETQYF. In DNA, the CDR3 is TGTGCCAGCAGTTATCGTGGCGGTAGTGAGGAGACCCAGTACTTC.

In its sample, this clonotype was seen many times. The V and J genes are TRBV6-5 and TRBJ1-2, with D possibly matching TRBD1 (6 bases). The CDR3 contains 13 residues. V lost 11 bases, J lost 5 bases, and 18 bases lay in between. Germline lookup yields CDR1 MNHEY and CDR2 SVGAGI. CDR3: CAVRRAGVYGYTF. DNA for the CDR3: TGTGCCGTGAGGAGGGCAGGGGTTTATGGCTACACCTTC.

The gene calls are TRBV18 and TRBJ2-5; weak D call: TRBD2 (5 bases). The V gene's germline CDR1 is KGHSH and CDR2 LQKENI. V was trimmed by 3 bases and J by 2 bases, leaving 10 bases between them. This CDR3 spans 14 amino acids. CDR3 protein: CASSPGRGQETQYF. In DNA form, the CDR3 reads TGTGCCAGCTCACCGGGTCGGGGACAAGAGACCCAGTACTTC.

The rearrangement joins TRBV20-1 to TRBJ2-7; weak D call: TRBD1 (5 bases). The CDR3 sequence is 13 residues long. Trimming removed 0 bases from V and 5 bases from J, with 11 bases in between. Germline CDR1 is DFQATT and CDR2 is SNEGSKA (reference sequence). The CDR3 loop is CSARDLQGHEQYF. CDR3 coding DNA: TGCAGTGCTAGAGATCTCCAGGGTCACGAGCAGTACTTC.

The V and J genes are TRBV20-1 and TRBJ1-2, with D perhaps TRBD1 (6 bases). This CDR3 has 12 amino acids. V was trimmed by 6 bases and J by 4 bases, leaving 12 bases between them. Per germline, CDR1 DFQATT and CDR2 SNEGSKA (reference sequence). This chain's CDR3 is CSADTGFYGYTF. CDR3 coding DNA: TGCAGTGCCGATACAGGGTTCTATGGCTACACCTTC.

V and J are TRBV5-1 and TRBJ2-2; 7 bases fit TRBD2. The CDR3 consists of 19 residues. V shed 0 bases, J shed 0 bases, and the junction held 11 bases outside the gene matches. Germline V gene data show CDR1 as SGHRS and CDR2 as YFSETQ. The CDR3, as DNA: TGCGCCAGCAGCTTGGCCGTTGGGAGGGCAACTTCGAACACCGGGGAGCTGTTTTTT. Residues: CASSLAVGRATSNTGELFF. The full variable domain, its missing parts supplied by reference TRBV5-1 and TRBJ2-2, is KAGVTQTPRYLIKTRGQQVTLSCSPISGHRSVSWYQQTPGQGLQFLFEYFSETQRNKGNFPGRFSGRQFSNSRSEMNVSTLELGDSALYLCASSLAVGRATSNTGELFFGEGSRLTVL.

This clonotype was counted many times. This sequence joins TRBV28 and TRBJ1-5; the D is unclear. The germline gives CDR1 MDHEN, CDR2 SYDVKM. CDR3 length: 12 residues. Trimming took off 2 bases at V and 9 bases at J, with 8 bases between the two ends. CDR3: CASSLMGRPQHF. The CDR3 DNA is TGTGCCAGCAGTTTAATGGGGAGGCCCCAGCATTTT.

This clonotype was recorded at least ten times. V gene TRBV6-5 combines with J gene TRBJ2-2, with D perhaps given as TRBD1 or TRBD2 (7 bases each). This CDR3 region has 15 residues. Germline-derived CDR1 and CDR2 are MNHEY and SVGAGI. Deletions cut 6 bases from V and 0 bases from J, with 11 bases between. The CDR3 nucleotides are TGTGCCAGCAGCAGGGGGGGACCGAACACCGGGGAGCTGTTTTTT. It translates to CASSRGGPNTGELFF.

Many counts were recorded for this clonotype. CDR3 region: CASSLEPLAGGPLSYEQYF. CDR3 nucleotides: TGCGCCAGCAGCTTGGAGCCTCTAGCGGGAGGGCCTCTATCCTACGAGCAGTACTTC. The chain employs TRBV5-1 and TRBJ2-7, with 12 bases matching TRBD2. Germline V gene data show CDR1 as SGHRS and CDR2 as YFSETQ. The CDR3 length is 19 residues. V lost 0 bases and J lost 1; bases outside the gene matches: 11.

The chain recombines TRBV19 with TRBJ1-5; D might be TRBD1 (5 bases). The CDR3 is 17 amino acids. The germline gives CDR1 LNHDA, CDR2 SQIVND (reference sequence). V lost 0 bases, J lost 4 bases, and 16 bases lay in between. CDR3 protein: CASSIDSAGSENQPQHF. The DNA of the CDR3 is TGTGCCAGTAGTATAGATTCGGCAGGGTCCGAAAATCAGCCCCAGCATTTT.

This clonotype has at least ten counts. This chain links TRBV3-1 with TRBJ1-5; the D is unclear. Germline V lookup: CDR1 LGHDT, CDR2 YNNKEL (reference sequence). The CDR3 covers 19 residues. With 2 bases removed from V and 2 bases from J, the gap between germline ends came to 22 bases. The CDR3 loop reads CASSQKPFIEAVGNQPQHF. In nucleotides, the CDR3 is TGTGCCAGCAGCCAAAAACCCTTTATCGAGGCGGTAGGCAATCAGCCCCAGCATTTT.

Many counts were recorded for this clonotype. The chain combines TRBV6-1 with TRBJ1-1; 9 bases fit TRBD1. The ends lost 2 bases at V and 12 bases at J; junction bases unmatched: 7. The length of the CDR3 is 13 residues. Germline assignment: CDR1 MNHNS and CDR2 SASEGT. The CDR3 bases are TGTGCCAGCAGTGAATGGACAGGGGTGGCATCTTTCTTT. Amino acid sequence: CASSEWTGVASFF.

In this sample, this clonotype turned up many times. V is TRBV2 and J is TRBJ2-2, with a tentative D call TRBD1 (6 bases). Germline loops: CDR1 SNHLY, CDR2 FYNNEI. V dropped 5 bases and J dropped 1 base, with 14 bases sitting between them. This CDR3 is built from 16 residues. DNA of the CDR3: TGTGCCAGCAGTTTTACAGGGAACGGGAACACCGGGGAGCTGTTTTTT. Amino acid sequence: CASSFTGNGNTGELFF.

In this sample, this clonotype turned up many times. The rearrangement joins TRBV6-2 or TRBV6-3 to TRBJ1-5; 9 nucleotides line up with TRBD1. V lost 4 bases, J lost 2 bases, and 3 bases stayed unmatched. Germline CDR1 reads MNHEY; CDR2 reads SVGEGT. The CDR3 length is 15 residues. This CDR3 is CASSLGQGGNQPQHF. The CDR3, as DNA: TGTGCCAGCAGTTTGGGACAGGGCGGCAATCAGCCCCAGCATTTT.

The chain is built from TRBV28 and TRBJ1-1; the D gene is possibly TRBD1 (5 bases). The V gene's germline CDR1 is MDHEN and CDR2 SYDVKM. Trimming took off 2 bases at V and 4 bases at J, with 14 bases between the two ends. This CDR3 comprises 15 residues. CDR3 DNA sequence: TGTGCCAGCAGTTTACTCGACGGGGGAATCACTGAAGCTTTCTTT. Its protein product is CASSLLDGGITEAFF.

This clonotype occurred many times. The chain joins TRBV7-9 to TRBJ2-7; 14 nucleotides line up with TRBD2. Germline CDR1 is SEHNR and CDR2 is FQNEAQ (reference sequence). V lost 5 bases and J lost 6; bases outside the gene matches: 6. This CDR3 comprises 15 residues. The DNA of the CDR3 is TGTGCCAGCAGCCTAGGACTAGCGGGAGGAAGCGAGCAGTACTTC. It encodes CASSLGLAGGSEQYF.

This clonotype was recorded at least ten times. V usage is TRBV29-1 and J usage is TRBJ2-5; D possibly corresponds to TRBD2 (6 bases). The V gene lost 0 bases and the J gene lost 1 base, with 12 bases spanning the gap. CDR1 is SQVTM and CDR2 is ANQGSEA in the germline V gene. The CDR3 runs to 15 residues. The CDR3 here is CSVEDRGLAQETQYF. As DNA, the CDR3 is TGCAGCGTTGAAGATCGGGGGTTGGCCCAAGAGACCCAGTACTTC. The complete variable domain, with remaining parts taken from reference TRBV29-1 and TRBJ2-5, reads SAVISQKPSRDICQRGTSLTIQCQVDSQVTMMFWYRQQPGQSLTLIATANQGSEATYESGFVIDKFPISRPNLTFSTLTVSNMSPEDSSIYLCSVEDRGLAQETQYFGPGTRLLVL.

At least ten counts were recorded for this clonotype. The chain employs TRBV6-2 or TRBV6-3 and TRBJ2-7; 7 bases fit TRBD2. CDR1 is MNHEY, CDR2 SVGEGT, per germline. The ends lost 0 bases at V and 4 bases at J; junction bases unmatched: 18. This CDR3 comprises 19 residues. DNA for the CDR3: TGTGCCAGCAGTTACTCGCATGTACTAGCGCGCCTTTCTGTATACGAGCAGTACTTC. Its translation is CASSYSHVLARLSVYEQYF.

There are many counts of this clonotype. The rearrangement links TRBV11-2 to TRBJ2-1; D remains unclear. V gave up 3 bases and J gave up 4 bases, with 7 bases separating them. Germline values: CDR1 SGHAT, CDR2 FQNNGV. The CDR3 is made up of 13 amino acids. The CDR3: CASSLDVYNEQFF. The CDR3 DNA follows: TGTGCCAGCAGCTTGGATGTATACAATGAGCAGTTCTTC.